Described below is a single T cell receptor beta chain sequence and its context. What it binds is unknown. This entry belongs to a study of T cell clonotyping in hematopoietic cell transplantation. Study-wide context: Pretransplant recipient samples were taken after cytoreduction. Study-level results: Recipient TCR diversity dropped after transplant; expanded clonotypes rose from day 30 to 180.

Noted time point: recipient sample about 28 days before transplant, after cytoreduction. The CDR3 length is 14 residues. Germline V gene lookup returns CDR1 SGDLS and CDR2 YYNGEE. V lost 7 bases to trimming and J lost 6 bases, with 16 bases between them. Sequenced by immunoSEQ multiplex PCR; TCRdb stores in-frame clones only, minus some. The table has 25,000 to 30,000 clones, approximately 82% seen once. The V call is TRBV9, the J call TRBJ2-2; D might be TRBD2 (6 bases). Sequenced material: peripheral blood mononuclear cells, taken before stem cell transplant. This receptor was taken from a man aged 40-49 years with acute myeloid leukemia. Some clones in this sample may be carry-over from other donors' samples. The CDR3 sequence is CASERGNMAGELFF. The CDR3 coding sequence is TGTGCCAGCGAACGGGGGAATATGGCCGGGGAGCTGTTTTTT.